This TCR beta chain was sequenced during a study of cytomegalovirus exposure and HLA in healthy donors. General study results and limits: Most TCR sequences were rare, but some public TCRs occurred in many donors.

CDR3 length equals 17 residues. The V gene end was trimmed by 3 bases and the J gene end by 0 bases; junction bases not matched to a gene: 9. Germline CDR1 reads MDHEN; CDR2 reads SYDVKM. Comment on this clone: The antigen is unknown.

PCR was performed using 60 Vbeta and 13 Jbeta primers. Profiled with immunoSEQ multiplex PCR; TCRdb holds only in-frame clones, not every one. This table has tens of thousands of clones, approximately 80% appearing once. Sequenced sample: PBMCs. The J gene is TRBJ1-1, the V gene TRBV28; 8 bases match TRBD1. The TCR originated in a man aged 25-45 years in good health and CMV-seronegative. CDR3 protein: CASSFIRTGIMNTEAFF. CDR3 nucleotide sequence: TGTGCCAGCAGTTTCATTCGGACAGGGATAATGAACACTGAAGCTTTCTTT.